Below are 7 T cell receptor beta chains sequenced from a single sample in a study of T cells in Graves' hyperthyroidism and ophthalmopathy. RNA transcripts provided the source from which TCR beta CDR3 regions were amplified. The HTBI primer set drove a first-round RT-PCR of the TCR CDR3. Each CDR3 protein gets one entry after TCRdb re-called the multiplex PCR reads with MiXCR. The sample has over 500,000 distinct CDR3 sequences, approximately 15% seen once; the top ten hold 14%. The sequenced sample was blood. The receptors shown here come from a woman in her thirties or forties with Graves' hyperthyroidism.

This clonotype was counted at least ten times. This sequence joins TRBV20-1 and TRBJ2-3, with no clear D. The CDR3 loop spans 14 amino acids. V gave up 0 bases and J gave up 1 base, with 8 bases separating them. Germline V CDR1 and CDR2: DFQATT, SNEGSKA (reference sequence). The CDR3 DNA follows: TGCAGTGCTAGAGATCTATCTCGCACAGATACGCAGTATTTT. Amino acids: CSARDLSRTDTQYF.

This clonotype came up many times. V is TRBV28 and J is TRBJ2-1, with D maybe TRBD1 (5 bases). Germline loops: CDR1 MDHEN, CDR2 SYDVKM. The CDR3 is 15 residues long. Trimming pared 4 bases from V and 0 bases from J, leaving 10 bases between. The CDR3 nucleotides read TGTGCCAGCAGTTATAGGGGTAACTCCTACAATGAGCAGTTCTTC. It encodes CASSYRGNSYNEQFF.

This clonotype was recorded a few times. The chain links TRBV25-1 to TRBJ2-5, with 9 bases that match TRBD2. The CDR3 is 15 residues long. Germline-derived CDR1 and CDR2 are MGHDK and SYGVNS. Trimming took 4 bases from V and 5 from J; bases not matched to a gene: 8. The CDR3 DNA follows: TGTGCCAGCAGTGCGGGGGAGCGGGAGGTGGAGACCCAGTACTTC. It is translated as CASSAGEREVETQYF.

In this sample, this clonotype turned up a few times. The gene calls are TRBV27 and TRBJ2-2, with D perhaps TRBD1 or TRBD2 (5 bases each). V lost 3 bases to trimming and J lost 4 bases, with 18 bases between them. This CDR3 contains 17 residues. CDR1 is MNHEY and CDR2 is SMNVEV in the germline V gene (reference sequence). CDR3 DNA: TGTGCCAGCAGTTTCGAAATAGACAGTGCGGGCACCGGGGAGCTGTTTTTT. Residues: CASSFEIDSAGTGELFF.

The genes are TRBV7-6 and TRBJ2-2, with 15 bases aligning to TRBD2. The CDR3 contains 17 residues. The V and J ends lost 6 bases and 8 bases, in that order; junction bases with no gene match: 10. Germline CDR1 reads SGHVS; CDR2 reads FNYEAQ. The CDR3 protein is CASRRTSGRAVTGELFF. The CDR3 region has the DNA TGTGCCAGCAGACGGACTAGCGGGAGGGCCGTGACTGGGGAGCTGTTTTTT. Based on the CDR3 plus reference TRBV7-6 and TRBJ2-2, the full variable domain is GAGVSQSPRYKVTKRGQDVALRCDPISGHVSLYWYRQALGQGPEFLTYFNYEAQQDKSGLPNDRFSAERPEGSISTLTIQRTEQRDSAMYRCASRRTSGRAVTGELFFGEGSRLTVL.

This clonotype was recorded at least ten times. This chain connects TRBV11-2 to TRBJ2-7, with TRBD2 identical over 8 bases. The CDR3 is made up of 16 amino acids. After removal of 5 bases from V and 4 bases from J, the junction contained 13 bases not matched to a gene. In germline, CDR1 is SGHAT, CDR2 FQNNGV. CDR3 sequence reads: CASSGIPGGNEYEQYF. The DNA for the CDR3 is TGTGCCAGCAGCGGGATCCCGGGAGGGAATGAGTACGAGCAGTACTTC.

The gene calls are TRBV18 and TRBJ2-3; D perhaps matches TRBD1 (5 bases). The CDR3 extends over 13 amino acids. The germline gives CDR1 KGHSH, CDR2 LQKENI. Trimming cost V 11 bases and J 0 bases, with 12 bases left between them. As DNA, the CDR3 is TGTGCCGGGGCCTTTTCAAGCACAGATACGCAGTATTTT. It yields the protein CAGAFSSTDTQYF.